These T cell receptor beta chains were read from a single sample in a study of post-analysis software for immune sequencing data. TCRdb redid the calling of the PCR reads with MiXCR, one entry per CDR3 protein. The sample has roughly 650,000 distinct CDR3 sequences; roughly three fifths are singletons. Material: blood. The receptors were sampled from a girl aged 2-15 years with multiple sclerosis. The CDR3 runs from the conserved cysteine through the conserved F or W. The D gene is left open where the match is weak. Size values are once, few and many counts, or a class for expanded clones, and some rows have none.

size	D	J	V	CDR3	DNA
-	TRBD1	TRBJ1-2	TRBV20-1	CSASPQGWAGGEFSYGYTF	TGCAGTGCTAGTCCCCAAGGGTGGGCAGGGGGCGAATTTTCCTATGGCTACACCTTC
-	-	TRBJ2-1	TRBV5-1	CASSTIAAYNEQFF	TGCGCCAGCAGTACAATAGCGGCCTACAATGAGCAGTTCTTC
-	TRBD2	TRBJ2-3	TRBV5-1	CASSYRDYSTDTQYF	TGCGCCAGCAGTTATCGGGACTATAGCACAGATACGCAGTATTTT
-	-	TRBJ2-1	TRBV12-3/TRBV12-4	CASSQDGLWNEQFF	TGTGCCAGCAGTCAAGACGGACTATGGAATGAGCAGTTCTTC
-	TRBD2	TRBJ2-3	TRBV20-1	CSADTSASTDTQYF	TGCAGTGCGGATACTAGCGCTAGCACAGATACGCAGTATTTT
-	-	TRBJ2-7	TRBV2	CASSNGGSYNEQYF	TGTGCCAGCAGTAATGGCGGTTCCTACAATGAGCAGTACTTC
-	TRBD1	TRBJ2-7	TRBV6-1	CASTETGVYGQYF	TGTGCCAGCACCGAGACAGGGGTCTACGGGCAGTACTTC
-	-	TRBJ2-3	TRBV29-1	CSVLLPPESTDTQYF	TGCAGCGTTCTTCTGCCACCCGAGAGCACAGATACGCAGTATTTT
-	-	TRBJ2-5	TRBV28	CASSSQEAQYF	TGTGCCAGCAGTTCCCAAGAGGCCCAGTACTTC
-	TRBD2	TRBJ2-5	TRBV4-3	CASSQDLAGVRKTQYF	TGCGCCAGCAGCCAAGATCTAGCGGGGGTGAGAAAGACCCAGTACTTC
-	-	TRBJ1-2	TRBV9	CASSGGGKNYGYTF	TGTGCCAGCAGCGGGGGGGGGAAGAACTATGGCTACACCTTC
-	-	TRBJ2-7	TRBV15	CATSRGPKTREQYF	TGTGCCACCAGCAGAGGCCCCAAGACGAGGGAGCAGTACTTC
-	-	TRBJ2-3	TRBV20-1	CSARATFTDTQYF	TGCAGTGCTAGAGCTACGTTCACAGATACGCAGTATTTT
-	TRBD2	TRBJ2-5	TRBV4-2	CASSQEGLAGGETQYF	TGTGCCAGCAGCCAAGAGGGTCTAGCGGGAGGAGAGACCCAGTACTTC
-	-	TRBJ2-1	TRBV9	CASSPRDNEQFF	TGTGCCAGCAGCCCCCGGGACAATGAGCAGTTCTTC
-	TRBD2	TRBJ2-3	TRBV6-5	CASSTLAGGSDTQYF	TGTGCCAGCAGTACCTTAGCGGGAGGATCAGATACGCAGTATTTT
few	TRBD2	TRBJ2-7	TRBV25-1	CASSEFSAGRFYEQYF	TGTGCCAGCAGTGAATTCTCAGCGGGACGGTTCTACGAGCAGTACTTC